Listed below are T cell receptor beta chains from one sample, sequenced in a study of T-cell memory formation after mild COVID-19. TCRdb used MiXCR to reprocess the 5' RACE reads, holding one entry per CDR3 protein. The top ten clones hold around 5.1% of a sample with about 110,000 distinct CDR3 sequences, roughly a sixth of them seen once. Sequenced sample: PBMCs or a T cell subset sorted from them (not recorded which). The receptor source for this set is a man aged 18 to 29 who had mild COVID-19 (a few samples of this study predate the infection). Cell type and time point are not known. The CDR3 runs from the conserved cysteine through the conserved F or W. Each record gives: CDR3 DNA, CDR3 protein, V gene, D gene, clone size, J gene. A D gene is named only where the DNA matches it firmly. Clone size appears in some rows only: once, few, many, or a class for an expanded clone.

CDR3nt: TGCAGTGCTAGACCATCGACCGGGGCAACCTACAATGAGCAGTTCTTC
CDR3aa: CSARPSTGATYNEQFF
v_gene: TRBV20-1
d_gene: NA
abundance: NA
j_gene: TRBJ2-1

CDR3nt: TGTGCCAGTAGTGGTCTCACCTATAATTCACCCCTCCACTTT
CDR3aa: CASSGLTYNSPLHF
v_gene: TRBV19
d_gene: NA
abundance: NA
j_gene: TRBJ1-6

CDR3nt: TGCAGTGCTACCGTCGGGGCTAGTAAGGGGACCCAGTACTTC
CDR3aa: CSATVGASKGTQYF
v_gene: TRBV20-1
d_gene: NA
abundance: few
j_gene: TRBJ2-5

CDR3nt: TGCAGTGCCCCGCGGGCGGGGGGGACTTTCTTT
CDR3aa: CSAPRAGGTFF
v_gene: TRBV20-1
d_gene: NA
abundance: NA
j_gene: TRBJ1-1

CDR3nt: TGTGCCAGCAGCTTCTGGACTAGCGGGTCGGATACGCAGTATTTT
CDR3aa: CASSFWTSGSDTQYF
v_gene: TRBV7-9
d_gene: TRBD2
abundance: few
j_gene: TRBJ2-3

CDR3nt: TGTGCCAGCAGCTTGAGGGTCACGGCTGAAGCTTTCTTT
CDR3aa: CASSLRVTAEAFF
v_gene: TRBV7-9
d_gene: NA
abundance: NA
j_gene: TRBJ1-1

CDR3nt: TGTGCCAGCAGTTACTATACCAGGGAGAAAGCTTTCTTT
CDR3aa: CASSYYTREKAFF
v_gene: TRBV6-2/TRBV6-3
d_gene: NA
abundance: NA
j_gene: TRBJ1-1

CDR3nt: TGCAGTGCGCCTAAACAGGAGAACTATGGCTACACCTTC
CDR3aa: CSAPKQENYGYTF
v_gene: TRBV20-1
d_gene: NA
abundance: few
j_gene: TRBJ1-2

CDR3nt: TGTGCCTGGAGTGAAGGGACAGGGGTAAATACGCAGTATTTT
CDR3aa: CAWSEGTGVNTQYF
v_gene: TRBV30
d_gene: TRBD1
abundance: NA
j_gene: TRBJ2-3

CDR3nt: TGTGCCAGCAGCTTTCTAGCGGGGTACACAGATACGCAGTATTTT
CDR3aa: CASSFLAGYTDTQYF
v_gene: TRBV5-8
d_gene: TRBD2
abundance: few
j_gene: TRBJ2-3

CDR3nt: TGTGCCAGCAGTTTCCAGACCGATCAGCCCCAGCATTTT
CDR3aa: CASSFQTDQPQHF
v_gene: TRBV27
d_gene: NA
abundance: NA
j_gene: TRBJ1-5

CDR3nt: TGTGCCAGCAGCTTAGTAGAGGGATACAATGAGCAGTTCTTC
CDR3aa: CASSLVEGYNEQFF
v_gene: TRBV7-2
d_gene: NA
abundance: few
j_gene: TRBJ2-1

CDR3nt: TGTGCCAGCAGTTTAGGGGGGTGGGAGGCTGAAGCTTTCTTT
CDR3aa: CASSLGGWEAEAFF
v_gene: TRBV12-3/TRBV12-4
d_gene: NA
abundance: NA
j_gene: TRBJ1-1

CDR3nt: TGTGCCAGCAGTTTACTTGGGGTCGCCTATGGCTACACCTTC
CDR3aa: CASSLLGVAYGYTF
v_gene: TRBV28
d_gene: NA
abundance: NA
j_gene: TRBJ1-2

CDR3nt: TGCGCCAGCAGCTTGGAACAGCGCAATGAGCAGTTCTTC
CDR3aa: CASSLEQRNEQFF
v_gene: TRBV5-1
d_gene: NA
abundance: NA
j_gene: TRBJ2-1

CDR3nt: TGCGCCAGCAGCTTAACAGGGGTCCCAGAGACCCAGTACTTC
CDR3aa: CASSLTGVPETQYF
v_gene: TRBV5-1
d_gene: TRBD1
abundance: few
j_gene: TRBJ2-5

CDR3nt: TGCAGTGCTAGAGATACAAATTGGGCCAAAAACATTCAGTACTTC
CDR3aa: CSARDTNWAKNIQYF
v_gene: TRBV20-1
d_gene: NA
abundance: NA
j_gene: TRBJ2-4

CDR3nt: TGTGCCAGCAGCTTAACGGCTTTGGATTCACCCCTCCACTTT
CDR3aa: CASSLTALDSPLHF
v_gene: TRBV13
d_gene: NA
abundance: NA
j_gene: TRBJ1-6

CDR3nt: TGTGCCGTCACCGGGGCCGAACTTTCCTCCCCCGGGGAGCTGTTTTTT
CDR3aa: CAVTGAELSSPGELFF
v_gene: TRBV5-4
d_gene: NA
abundance: NA
j_gene: TRBJ2-2

CDR3nt: TGTGCCAGCAGTTTATCCATCTTCGAGGTCCTCGGGGCCAACGTCCTGACTTTC
CDR3aa: CASSLSIFEVLGANVLTF
v_gene: TRBV28
d_gene: NA
abundance: NA
j_gene: TRBJ2-6

CDR3nt: TGTGCCAGCAGTCCGGGACTAGCGGGGGGATCAGATACGCAGTATTTT
CDR3aa: CASSPGLAGGSDTQYF
v_gene: TRBV12-3/TRBV12-4
d_gene: TRBD2
abundance: NA
j_gene: TRBJ2-3

CDR3nt: TGTGCCAGCAGTCCAGTCAGGGCTGGGGCCCAGTACTTC
CDR3aa: CASSPVRAGAQYF
v_gene: TRBV25-1
d_gene: NA
abundance: NA
j_gene: TRBJ2-5

CDR3nt: TGTGCCAGCAGTTTTGGACTAGCGGCGTACATGGAGACCCAGTACTTC
CDR3aa: CASSFGLAAYMETQYF
v_gene: TRBV6-2/TRBV6-3
d_gene: TRBD2
abundance: few
j_gene: TRBJ2-5

CDR3nt: TGTGCCAGCAGCCAAATGGGGCAGGGGATATTCACTGAAGCTTTCTTT
CDR3aa: CASSQMGQGIFTEAFF
v_gene: TRBV5-6
d_gene: NA
abundance: few
j_gene: TRBJ1-1

CDR3nt: TGTGCCAGCAGCCAAGCGAGGACTAAGGAAGTTTTT
CDR3aa: CASSQARTKEVF
v_gene: TRBV3-1
d_gene: NA
abundance: few
j_gene: TRBJ2-3

CDR3nt: TGTGCCAGCAGCCCAGCGGACAGCTTCCAGTACTTC
CDR3aa: CASSPADSFQYF
v_gene: TRBV6-2/TRBV6-3
d_gene: NA
abundance: NA
j_gene: TRBJ2-5

CDR3nt: TGTGCCACCCGGCCGGGACAGGGCTATAATTCACCCCTCCACTTT
CDR3aa: CATRPGQGYNSPLHF
v_gene: TRBV6-5
d_gene: TRBD1
abundance: NA
j_gene: TRBJ1-6

CDR3nt: TGCGCCAGCAGCCCGGGACTAGCGGGGGGGAATGAGCAGTTCTTC
CDR3aa: CASSPGLAGGNEQFF
v_gene: TRBV5-1
d_gene: TRBD2
abundance: NA
j_gene: TRBJ2-1

CDR3nt: TGCGCCAGCAGCGGACCTCCGGGGACAGGGACAGTGGGGGGTGGGCCCCAGCATTTT
CDR3aa: CASSGPPGTGTVGGGPQHF
v_gene: TRBV4-1
d_gene: TRBD1
abundance: NA
j_gene: TRBJ1-5

CDR3nt: TGTGCCAGCAGTTGGGACAGGGGGCTCACTGAAGCTTTCTTT
CDR3aa: CASSWDRGLTEAFF
v_gene: TRBV6-2/TRBV6-3
d_gene: TRBD1
abundance: NA
j_gene: TRBJ1-1

CDR3nt: TGTGCCAGCCACCGGGCTGGGGCAATGGAGAATGAGCAGTTCTTC
CDR3aa: CASHRAGAMENEQFF
v_gene: TRBV28
d_gene: NA
abundance: many
j_gene: TRBJ2-1

CDR3nt: TGTGCCAGCAGCTCGACTAGCGGGGAAACAGATACGCAGTATTTT
CDR3aa: CASSSTSGETDTQYF
v_gene: TRBV12-3/TRBV12-4
d_gene: TRBD2
abundance: few
j_gene: TRBJ2-3

CDR3nt: TGCGCCAGCAGCTTAAGAGCGGGGGAAGAGACCCAGTACTTC
CDR3aa: CASSLRAGEETQYF
v_gene: TRBV5-1
d_gene: TRBD2
abundance: few
j_gene: TRBJ2-5

CDR3nt: TGCGCCAGCAGCTTGGCCAACCGCGGGGCTAACACCGGGGAGCTGTTTTTT
CDR3aa: CASSLANRGANTGELFF
v_gene: TRBV5-1
d_gene: NA
abundance: few
j_gene: TRBJ2-2

CDR3nt: TGTGCCAGCAGCCCGGAACCTAGCTGGGCAGATACGCAGTATTTT
CDR3aa: CASSPEPSWADTQYF
v_gene: TRBV4-2
d_gene: NA
abundance: NA
j_gene: TRBJ2-3

CDR3nt: TGCGCCAGCAGCTTGACAGGGGGCGCGAACATTCAGTACTTC
CDR3aa: CASSLTGGANIQYF
v_gene: TRBV5-1
d_gene: TRBD1
abundance: few
j_gene: TRBJ2-4

CDR3nt: TGTGCCAGCAGGGGTAGTGATGGCTACACCTTC
CDR3aa: CASRGSDGYTF
v_gene: TRBV6-7
d_gene: NA
abundance: NA
j_gene: TRBJ1-2

CDR3nt: TGTGCCAGCTGTTACCGACGGAGGCGGAATGAGCAGTTCTTC
CDR3aa: CASCYRRRRNEQFF
v_gene: TRBV3-1
d_gene: NA
abundance: NA
j_gene: TRBJ2-1

CDR3nt: TGCGCCAGCAGCCAAGGGTTTGGGCAGGACTACGAGCAGTACTTC
CDR3aa: CASSQGFGQDYEQYF
v_gene: TRBV4-1
d_gene: NA
abundance: few
j_gene: TRBJ2-7

CDR3nt: TGCGCCAGCAGCTTGGGTTGGGGAAACATTCAGTACTTC
CDR3aa: CASSLGWGNIQYF
v_gene: TRBV5-1
d_gene: NA
abundance: many
j_gene: TRBJ2-4

CDR3nt: TGTGCCAGCAGTTACGCAGATAACTATGGCTACACCTTC
CDR3aa: CASSYADNYGYTF
v_gene: TRBV6-5
d_gene: NA
abundance: NA
j_gene: TRBJ1-2

CDR3nt: TGTGCCAGCACCCGGGGTGGGGGACAAACCGGGGAGCTGTTTTTT
CDR3aa: CASTRGGGQTGELFF
v_gene: TRBV7-2
d_gene: NA
abundance: few
j_gene: TRBJ2-2

CDR3nt: TGCGCCAGCAGCCACCCGCTAGCGGCCAGACCCTACGAGCAGTACTTC
CDR3aa: CASSHPLAARPYEQYF
v_gene: TRBV4-1
d_gene: TRBD2
abundance: few
j_gene: TRBJ2-7

CDR3nt: TGTGCCAGCAGCTTTCAGGGGTTTGACGAGACCCAGTACTTC
CDR3aa: CASSFQGFDETQYF
v_gene: TRBV7-3
d_gene: NA
abundance: NA
j_gene: TRBJ2-5

CDR3nt: TGTGCCAGCAGTTCTCGGCAGGGAGATGAGCAGTTCTTC
CDR3aa: CASSSRQGDEQFF
v_gene: TRBV12-3/TRBV12-4
d_gene: NA
abundance: few
j_gene: TRBJ2-1

CDR3nt: TGTGCCAGCAGCTTAACGCGTGGGACAGGCACTCTTCTAGATACGCAGTATTTT
CDR3aa: CASSLTRGTGTLLDTQYF
v_gene: TRBV7-3
d_gene: TRBD1
abundance: NA
j_gene: TRBJ2-3

CDR3nt: TGCGCCAGCAGCCTCAGCCTAATGGACAGATCCTACGAGCAGTACTTC
CDR3aa: CASSLSLMDRSYEQYF
v_gene: TRBV4-1
d_gene: NA
abundance: few
j_gene: TRBJ2-7

CDR3nt: TGTGCCAGCAGTCCCAGTGGCTTGAGCAATGAGCAGTTCTTC
CDR3aa: CASSPSGLSNEQFF
v_gene: TRBV12-3/TRBV12-4
d_gene: NA
abundance: NA
j_gene: TRBJ2-1

CDR3nt: TGTGCCAGCAGCGCGACTAGCGGCCCAGATACGCAGTATTTT
CDR3aa: CASSATSGPDTQYF
v_gene: TRBV9
d_gene: TRBD2
abundance: many
j_gene: TRBJ2-3

CDR3nt: TGTGCCAGCAGCTTATGGGTGGGGAATGAAAAACTGTTTTTT
CDR3aa: CASSLWVGNEKLFF
v_gene: TRBV7-2
d_gene: NA
abundance: few
j_gene: TRBJ1-4

CDR3nt: TGTGCCAGCAGTTTAGCGGGGGGCAGAGATACGCAGTATTTT
CDR3aa: CASSLAGGRDTQYF
v_gene: TRBV12-3/TRBV12-4
d_gene: NA
abundance: NA
j_gene: TRBJ2-3

CDR3nt: TGTGCCAGCTCACCGGGGGCAGGGAGAGAGACCCAGTACTTC
CDR3aa: CASSPGAGRETQYF
v_gene: TRBV18
d_gene: NA
abundance: many
j_gene: TRBJ2-5

CDR3nt: TGTGCCAGCAGCCAAGGGGTGAACACTGAAGCTTTCTTT
CDR3aa: CASSQGVNTEAFF
v_gene: TRBV3-1
d_gene: NA
abundance: many
j_gene: TRBJ1-1

CDR3nt: TGTGCTAGCAGCGGACAGGGAGAAGGGACAGATACGCAGTATTTT
CDR3aa: CASSGQGEGTDTQYF
v_gene: TRBV7-7
d_gene: TRBD1
abundance: NA
j_gene: TRBJ2-3

CDR3nt: TGTGCCAGCAGCCAACGTGAGGGAGGTGGCACTGAAGCTTTCTTT
CDR3aa: CASSQREGGGTEAFF
v_gene: TRBV4-2
d_gene: NA
abundance: NA
j_gene: TRBJ1-1

CDR3nt: TGTGCCAGCAGTTTATCGAGACAGGGGTACGCCGGGGAGCTGTTTTTT
CDR3aa: CASSLSRQGYAGELFF
v_gene: TRBV27
d_gene: TRBD1
abundance: many
j_gene: TRBJ2-2

CDR3nt: TGTGCCAGCAGTCGGGACAGCGGGGGATCGCCCCAGCATTTT
CDR3aa: CASSRDSGGSPQHF
v_gene: TRBV6-2/TRBV6-3
d_gene: TRBD1
abundance: NA
j_gene: TRBJ1-5

CDR3nt: TGTGCCAGCAGCGTAGAATTAGATACGCAGTATTTT
CDR3aa: CASSVELDTQYF
v_gene: TRBV9
d_gene: NA
abundance: few
j_gene: TRBJ2-3

CDR3nt: TGCGCCAGCAGCTTGACGTGGACAGCGAATTCACCCCTCCACTTT
CDR3aa: CASSLTWTANSPLHF
v_gene: TRBV5-1
d_gene: NA
abundance: few
j_gene: TRBJ1-6